Below are 21 T cell receptor beta chains sequenced from a single sample in a study of cytomegalovirus exposure and HLA in healthy donors. Clones were sequenced by immunoSEQ multiplex PCR, and TCRdb holds only the in-frame ones, with some missing. The sample lists about 110,000 clones; around 95% were seen once. Source material: PBMCs. These receptors originate from a woman in her late teens or twenties in good health and CMV-seronegative.

The V gene is TRBV7-2, the J gene TRBJ2-1; 12 nucleotides match TRBD2. The CDR3 loop spans 15 amino acids. V was clipped by 4 bases and J by 3 bases; unmatched bases: 1. Germline CDR1 SGHTA, CDR2 FQGNSA. CDR3 amino acids: CASSSTSGSYNEQFF. The CDR3 DNA follows: TGTGCCAGCAGCTCGACTAGCGGGAGCTACAATGAGCAGTTCTTC.

V usage is TRBV7-9 and J usage is TRBJ2-5; TRBD2 agrees at 9 bases. The CDR3 covers 16 residues. Germline CDR1 SEHNR, CDR2 FQNEAQ (reference sequence). V dropped 1 base and J dropped 5; count of bases not matched to a gene: 8. This CDR3 is CASSLGLAGPPETQYF. In nucleotides, the CDR3 is TGTGCCAGCAGCTTAGGGCTAGCGGGGCCCCCGGAGACCCAGTACTTC.

The chain carries TRBV5-4 and TRBJ1-2; 7 bases agree with TRBD1. CDR1 SGHNT and CDR2 YYREEE come from the germline V gene (reference sequence). The CDR3 covers 15 residues. V gave up 4 bases and J gave up 4 bases; unmatched junction bases: 10. CDR3 in amino acids: CASSDRVLFPYGYTF. DNA of the CDR3: TGTGCCAGCAGCGACAGGGTTCTCTTCCCCTATGGCTACACCTTC.

The chain couples TRBV6-6 to TRBJ1-2; 7 nucleotides line up with TRBD1. Germline assignment: CDR1 MNHNY and CDR2 SVGAGI (reference sequence). CDR3 length equals 16 residues. V gave up 2 bases and J gave up 0 bases; unmatched junction bases: 6. Here the CDR3 DNA reads TGTGCCAGCAGTTACGCCGCGACAGGGTCTAACTATGGCTACACCTTC. Its protein is CASSYAATGSNYGYTF.

This chain connects TRBV6-1 to TRBJ2-1; D possibly corresponds to TRBD1 (5 bases). Germline V gives CDR1 MNHNS, CDR2 SASEGT. The germline V and J ends were trimmed by 0 bases and 5 bases, with 17 bases remaining between them. The CDR3 contains 17 residues. In DNA form, the CDR3 reads TGTGCCAGCAGTGAAGCACTTGGGGCAAGTTGGGACAATGAGCAGTTCTTC. It yields the protein CASSEALGASWDNEQFF.

This sequence joins TRBV6-1 and TRBJ1-1, with a possible D match to TRBD1 (5 bases). The V gene lost 2 bases and the J gene lost 0 bases, with 10 bases spanning the gap. CDR1 and CDR2 from the germline V gene are MNHNS and SASEGT. The CDR3 length is 15 residues. The CDR3 DNA follows: TGTGCCAGCAGTGAATGGGGGGTAATGAACACTGAAGCTTTCTTT. Translated, it gives CASSEWGVMNTEAFF.

This clone was counted only a few times. The chain uses TRBV2 and TRBJ1-1, with a tentative D call TRBD1 (6 bases). Deletions cut 8 bases from V and 2 bases from J, with 18 bases between. Looked up from germline, CDR1 is SNHLY and CDR2 is FYNNEI. CDR3 length: 15 residues. The DNA for the CDR3 is TGTGCCAGCTGCCGGGACAAGTCCCAAAACACTGAAGCTTTCTTT. Translation: CASCRDKSQNTEAFF.

The chain has TRBV28 and TRBJ2-5; D uncertain. The CDR3 contains 12 residues. Germline CDR1 reads MDHEN; CDR2 reads SYDVKM. The V end lost 2 bases, the J end lost 2 bases, and 3 bases lay between the germline ends. Here the CDR3 DNA reads TGTGCCAGCAGTTTACAGCAAGAGACCCAGTACTTC. Residues: CASSLQQETQYF.

The chain links TRBV6-6 to TRBJ1-5; D is perhaps TRBD1 (5 bases). From germline, CDR1 is MNHNY and CDR2 SVGAGI (reference sequence). The length of the CDR3 is 14 residues. Trimming stripped 6 bases from V and 5 bases from J, with 14 bases between. The CDR3 here is CASSPQGGDQPQHF. The CDR3 DNA reads as TGTGCCAGCAGCCCCCAGGGAGGAGATCAGCCCCAGCATTTT.

The chain employs TRBV30 and TRBJ1-5, with TRBD1 as a possible D gene (5 bases). The CDR3 runs to 14 residues. The V end lost 2 bases, the J end lost 6 bases, and 14 bases lay between the germline ends. Germline-derived CDR1 and CDR2 are GTSNPN and SVGIG (reference sequence). The CDR3 region has the DNA TGTGCCTGGAGTCGGGCAGGGATCAGTCAGCCCCAGCATTTT. Translated, it gives CAWSRAGISQPQHF.

CDR3: CASSYGRGTGNTIYF. The CDR3 DNA is TGTGCCAGCAGTTACGGCAGGGGCACTGGAAACACCATATATTTT. The chain uses TRBV6-6 and TRBJ1-3; possible D gene TRBD1, 6 bases. There are 15 residues in the CDR3. With 2 bases removed from V and 2 bases from J, the gap between germline ends came to 10 bases. CDR1 and CDR2 (germline): MNHNY, SVGAGI (reference sequence).

This sequence joins TRBV2 and TRBJ2-1; 9 bases are a match to TRBD2. Germline V gives CDR1 SNHLY, CDR2 FYNNEI. CDR3 length: 16 residues. The V segment lost 9 bases and the J segment 7 bases; nucleotides outside the gene matches: 16. The CDR3 is CASKDGGGGAGNEQFF. The CDR3 DNA follows: TGTGCCAGTAAAGACGGAGGCGGGGGGGCGGGGAATGAGCAGTTCTTC.

The CDR3: CASLDRGSSNYGYTF. The CDR3 region has the DNA TGTGCCAGCCTAGACAGGGGGAGTTCCAACTATGGCTACACCTTC. The chain recombines TRBV19 with TRBJ1-2, with 9 bases matching TRBD1. Germline loops: CDR1 LNHDA, CDR2 SQIVND (reference sequence). J lost 2 bases, V lost 9 bases, and 10 bases had no gene match. The CDR3 totals 15 residues. Full variable domain (outside the CDR3, taken from reference TRBV19 and TRBJ1-2): DGGITQSPKYLFRKEGQNVTLSCEQNLNHDAMYWYRQDPGQGLRLIYYSQIVNDFQKGDIAEGYSVSREKKESFPLTVTSAQKNPTAFYLCASLDRGSSNYGYTFGSGTRLTVV.

The CDR3 nucleotides read TGTGCCAGCAGCGCGATAGCGGGGGGGTCCTCCTACGAGCAGTACTTC. Amino acids: CASSAIAGGSSYEQYF. The chain employs TRBV7-2 and TRBJ2-7, with 11 bases matching TRBD2. Unmatched junction bases numbered 6, after V lost 5 bases and J lost 0 bases. The CDR3 is made up of 16 amino acids. Germline-derived CDR1 and CDR2 are SGHTA and FQGNSA.

The chain uses TRBV27 and TRBJ2-7; the match to TRBD1 covers 9 bases. CDR3 length: 14 residues. Germline trimming cut 3 bases from V and 6 bases from J; bases unmatched to any gene: 6. CDR1 is MNHEY, CDR2 SMNVEV, per germline (reference sequence). CDR3 DNA: TGTGCCAGCAGTTTCCGGGACAGGGCGTCCGAGCAGTACTTC. Amino acids: CASSFRDRASEQYF.

The V and J genes are TRBV7-2 and TRBJ2-5, with D possibly matching TRBD1 (6 bases). This CDR3 is built from 16 residues. Trimming removed 8 bases from V and 2 bases from J, with 21 bases in between. Germline V gene lookup returns CDR1 SGHTA and CDR2 FQGNSA. The CDR3 DNA reads TGTGCCAGCGGTTGGACAGCCTCCATACCACAAGAGACCCAGTACTTC. Translated, it gives CASGWTASIPQETQYF.

This sequence joins TRBV5-1 and TRBJ2-5; D is perhaps TRBD2 (6 bases). Trimming pared 7 bases from V and 1 base from J, leaving 14 bases between. This CDR3 has 14 residues. Germline assignment: CDR1 SGHRS and CDR2 YFSETQ. CDR3 loop: CASCTMGGQETQYF. CDR3 sequence (DNA): TGCGCCAGCTGCACGATGGGGGGCCAAGAGACCCAGTACTTC.

The chain carries TRBV5-6 and TRBJ2-5; the match to TRBD2 covers 8 bases. CDR1 is SGHDT, CDR2 YYEEEE, per germline. J was trimmed by 5 bases and V by 4 bases; bases with no gene match: 13. CDR3 length equals 16 residues. The DNA for the CDR3 is TGTGCCAGCAGCGTAGGGTGGGGACTAGGATGGGAGACCCAGTACTTC. Its translation is CASSVGWGLGWETQYF.

J is TRBJ1-5 and V is TRBV2; 7 bases match TRBD1. J gave up 2 bases and V 4 bases, and 8 bases lay outside the gene matches. Germline CDR1 SNHLY, CDR2 FYNNEI. The CDR3 covers 16 residues. The CDR3 DNA sequence: TGTGCCAGCAGTGGCAGGGGGGAGATAGGCAATCAGCCCCAGCATTTT. It specifies CASSGRGEIGNQPQHF.

This chain uses TRBV10-3 with TRBJ2-1; D is perhaps TRBD1 (5 bases). This CDR3 spans 15 amino acids. V dropped 0 bases and J dropped 7 bases, with 13 bases sitting between them. Germline V gives CDR1 ENHRY, CDR2 SYGVKD. This CDR3 is CAISESAGWGNEQFF. Here the CDR3 DNA reads TGTGCCATCAGTGAGTCGGCAGGGTGGGGTAATGAGCAGTTCTTC.

The rearrangement joins TRBV6-5 to TRBJ2-7, with D possibly matching TRBD1 (6 bases). Deletions cut 3 bases from V and 1 base from J, with 7 bases between. Germline V lookup: CDR1 MNHEY, CDR2 SVGAGI. CDR3 size: 13 residues. The CDR3 sequence: CASSYGQSYEQYF. In DNA, the CDR3 is TGTGCCAGCAGTTATGGACAGTCCTACGAGCAGTACTTC.